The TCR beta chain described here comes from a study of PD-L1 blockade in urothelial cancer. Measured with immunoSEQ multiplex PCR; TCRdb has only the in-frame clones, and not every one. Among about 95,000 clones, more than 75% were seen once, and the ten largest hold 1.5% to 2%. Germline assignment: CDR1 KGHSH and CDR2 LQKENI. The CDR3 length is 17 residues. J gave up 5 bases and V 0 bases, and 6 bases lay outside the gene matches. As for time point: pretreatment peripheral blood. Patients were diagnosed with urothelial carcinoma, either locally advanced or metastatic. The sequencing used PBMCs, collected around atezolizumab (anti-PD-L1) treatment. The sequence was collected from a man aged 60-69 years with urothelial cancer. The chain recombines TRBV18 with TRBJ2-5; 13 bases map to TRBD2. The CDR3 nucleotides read TGTGCCAGCTCACCACCGTCACTAGCGGGAGGGCCGGAGACCCAGTACTTC. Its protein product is CASSPPSLAGGPETQYF.